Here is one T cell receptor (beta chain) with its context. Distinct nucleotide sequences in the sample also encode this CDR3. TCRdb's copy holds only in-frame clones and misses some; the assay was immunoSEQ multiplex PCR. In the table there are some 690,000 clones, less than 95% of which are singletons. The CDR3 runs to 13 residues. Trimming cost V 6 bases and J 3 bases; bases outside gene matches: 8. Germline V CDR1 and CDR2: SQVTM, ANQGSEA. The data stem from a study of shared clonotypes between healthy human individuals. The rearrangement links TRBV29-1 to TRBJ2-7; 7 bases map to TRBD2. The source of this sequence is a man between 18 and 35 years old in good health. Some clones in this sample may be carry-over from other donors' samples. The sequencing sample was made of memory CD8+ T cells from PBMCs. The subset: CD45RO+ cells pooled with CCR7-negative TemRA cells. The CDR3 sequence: CSVAGGSSYEQYF. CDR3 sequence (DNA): TGCAGCGTCGCGGGCGGGAGTAGCTACGAGCAGTACTTC.